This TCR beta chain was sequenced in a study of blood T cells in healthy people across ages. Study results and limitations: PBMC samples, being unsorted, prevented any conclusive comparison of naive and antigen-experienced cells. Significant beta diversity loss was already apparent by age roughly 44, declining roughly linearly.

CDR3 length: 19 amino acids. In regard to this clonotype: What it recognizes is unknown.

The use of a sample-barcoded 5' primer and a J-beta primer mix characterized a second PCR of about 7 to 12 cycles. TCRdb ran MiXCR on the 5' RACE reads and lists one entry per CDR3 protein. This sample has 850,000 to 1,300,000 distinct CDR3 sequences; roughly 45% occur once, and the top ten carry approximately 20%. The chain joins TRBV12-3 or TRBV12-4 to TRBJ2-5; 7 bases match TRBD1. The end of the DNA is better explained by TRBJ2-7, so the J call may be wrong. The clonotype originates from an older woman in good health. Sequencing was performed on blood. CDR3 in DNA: TGTGCCAGCAGTCCCGGGTTCCGCAGGACAGGTTTAGGGTCCTACGAGCAGTACTTC. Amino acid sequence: CASSPGFRRTGLGSYEQYF.